This passage covers 28 T cell receptor beta chains from one sample sequenced in a study of blood T cells in healthy people across ages. Sample-barcoded 5' priming and a J-beta primer mix drove a second PCR of roughly 7 to 11 cycles. Via MiXCR, TCRdb re-called the 5' RACE reads, giving one row per CDR3 protein. The sample consists of 450,000 to 700,000 distinct CDR3 sequences, 27% of them appearing once. Sequenced sample: blood. Receptors originate from a woman between 70 and 85 years old in good health.

This clonotype has ten or more counts. Sequence at one end of the junction differs from germline and may be a read error. CDR3 sequence (DNA): TGTGCCAGCAGTGAACAAGAGACCCAGTACTTC. It yields the protein CASSEQETQYF. The J gene is TRBJ2-5, the V gene TRBV5-1; D remains ambiguous. The CDR3 covers 11 residues. Germline lookup yields CDR1 SGHRS and CDR2 YFSETQ.

This clonotype was counted a few times. The V call is TRBV12-3 or TRBV12-4, the J call TRBJ1-2, with a tentative D call TRBD1 (5 bases). V gave up 7 bases and J gave up 3 bases, with 9 bases separating them. The CDR3 is made up of 12 amino acids. The CDR3 here is CASKRGDYGYTF. CDR3 DNA: TGTGCCAGCAAAAGGGGTGACTATGGCTACACCTTC.

In its sample, this clonotype was seen a few times. The chain uses TRBV10-3 and TRBJ2-5; 10 bases are shared with TRBD2. The J call may not be correct, given that the DNA end is closer to TRBJ2-1. CDR1 and CDR2 from the germline V gene are ENHRY and SYGVKD. The CDR3 totals 17 residues. CDR3 in amino acids: CAITERGGRGGVSEQFF. DNA of the CDR3: TGTGCCATCACCGAGCGGGGGGGCCGAGGAGGCGTAAGTGAGCAGTTCTTC.

This clonotype was seen a few times. This chain joins TRBV7-8 and TRBJ2-3; 9 nucleotides agree with TRBD2. CDR1 and CDR2 from the germline V gene are SGHVS and FQNEAQ. After removal of 2 bases from V and 4 bases from J, the junction contained 10 bases not matched to a gene. The CDR3 has 17 amino acids. The CDR3 reads CASSLRLRGGAADTQYF. The CDR3 DNA reads TGTGCCAGCAGCTTAAGGTTGCGGGGGGGCGCTGCAGATACGCAGTATTTT.

V and J are TRBV20-1 and TRBJ2-7; 8 bases are shared with TRBD1. J lost 4 bases, V lost 5 bases, and 16 bases had no gene match. The length of the CDR3 is 16 residues. Germline V gene sequence: CDR1 DFQATT, CDR2 SNEGSKA (reference sequence). The CDR3 DNA reads TGCAGTGCTCCCCTATCCACAGGGGGGCGTTTATACGAGCAGTACTTC. Translation gives CSAPLSTGGRLYEQYF.

This clonotype was seen a handful of times. The V call is TRBV6-1, the J call TRBJ1-1; possibly TRBD1 for D (5 bases). CDR1 and CDR2 from the germline V gene are MNHNS and SASEGT. CDR3 length: 14 residues. The V gene lost 6 bases and the J gene lost 5 bases, with 16 bases spanning the gap. Here the CDR3 reads CASRTHEGQTEAFF. CDR3 sequence (DNA): TGTGCCAGCAGGACCCATGAGGGGCAAACTGAAGCTTTCTTT.

The chain employs TRBV9 and TRBJ1-2, with 8 bases fitting TRBD1. Germline values: CDR1 SGDLS, CDR2 YYNGEE. This CDR3 has 14 residues. The V gene end was trimmed by 4 bases and the J gene end by 3 bases; junction bases not matched to a gene: 5. The CDR3 nucleotides read TGTGCCAGCAGCTTCAGGGGGCGCGACTATGGCTACACCTTC. Amino acids: CASSFRGRDYGYTF.

The V and J genes are TRBV11-2 and TRBJ2-3, with 11 positions matching TRBD2. Trimming took 5 bases from V and 6 from J; bases not matched to a gene: 13. The CDR3 spans 17 residues. Germline V gene lookup returns CDR1 SGHAT and CDR2 FQNNGV. This chain's CDR3 is CASSPLTSGGPEDTQYF. CDR3 DNA: TGTGCCAGCAGCCCCCTAACTAGCGGGGGCCCCGAGGATACGCAGTATTTT.

This clonotype was observed a few times. The chain is built from TRBV4-3 and TRBJ1-2, with D possibly being TRBD1 (5 bases). V shed 0 bases and J shed 4 bases, with 12 bases lying between them. This CDR3 region has 15 residues. Germline loops: CDR1 LGHNA, CDR2 YSLEER. This CDR3 reads CASSQDQGAGYGYTF. The CDR3 DNA sequence: TGCGCCAGCAGCCAAGATCAAGGGGCAGGCTATGGCTACACCTTC.

The chain couples TRBV7-2 to TRBJ2-5; 9 bases align to TRBD1. Germline V lookup: CDR1 SGHTA, CDR2 FQGNSA. The CDR3 has 18 residues. V shed 3 bases and J 0 bases; nucleotides not matched to a gene: 11. The CDR3 spells CASSFSRTGQGNQETQYF. CDR3 DNA sequence: TGTGCCAGCAGCTTCTCTAGAACGGGACAGGGTAACCAAGAGACCCAGTACTTC. Filled out from reference TRBV7-2 and TRBJ2-5, the complete variable domain reads GAGVSQSPSNKVTEKGKDVELRCDPISGHTALYWYRQSLGQGLEFLIYFQGNSAPDKSGLPSDRFSAERTGGSVSTLTIQRTQQEDSAVYLCASSFSRTGQGNQETQYFGPGTRLLVL.

The chain uses TRBV25-1 and TRBJ2-2, with TRBD2 matching 7 bases. In germline, CDR1 is MGHDK, CDR2 SYGVNS. V shed 1 base, J shed 3 bases, and the junction held 2 bases outside the gene matches. The CDR3 has 15 residues. The CDR3 DNA follows: TGTGCCAGCAGTGAATTTCGGGGGGACACCGGGGAGCTGTTTTTT. Translating gives CASSEFRGDTGELFF.

As for this clonotype: Relative to the germline gene, one junction end is altered; a read error may explain this. The rearrangement links TRBV29-1 to TRBJ2-7; 8 bases align to TRBD1. The CDR3 loop spans 15 amino acids. Germline V gene data show CDR1 as SQVTM and CDR2 as ANQGSEA. CDR3 protein: CSVEGGTGTLYEQYF. The CDR3 coding sequence is TGCAGCGTAGAAGGCGGGACAGGTACCCTTTACGAGCAGTACTTC.

This chain links TRBV7-2 with TRBJ1-5, with a tentative D call TRBD1 (6 bases). Trimming cost V 2 bases and J 2 bases, with 13 bases left between them. Germline V gives CDR1 SGHTA, CDR2 FQGNSA. CDR3 length: 16 amino acids. CDR3 residues: CASSLMGGAGNQPQHF. CDR3 DNA sequence: TGTGCCAGCAGCTTAATGGGGGGCGCAGGCAATCAGCCCCAGCATTTT.

V usage is TRBV20-1 and J usage is TRBJ2-3; 9 positions match TRBD2. Germline V gene sequence: CDR1 DFQATT, CDR2 SNEGSKA (reference sequence). J was trimmed by 5 bases and V by 6 bases; bases with no gene match: 12. The CDR3 length is 15 residues. The CDR3 protein is CSAKVGLAGKDTQYF. In DNA form, the CDR3 reads TGCAGTGCCAAGGTGGGGCTAGCGGGGAAAGATACGCAGTATTTT.

This rearrangement joins TRBV7-2 to TRBJ2-4; possible D gene TRBD1, 6 bases. The V gene's germline CDR1 is SGHTA and CDR2 FQGNSA. V lost 4 bases to trimming and J lost 9 bases, with 16 bases between them. The CDR3 has 14 amino acids. CDR3 protein: CASSSRTGTVIQYF. The CDR3 region has the DNA TGTGCCAGCAGCTCTCGCACAGGGACGGTCATTCAGTACTTC.

The V call is TRBV4-2, the J call TRBJ2-7; D gene ambiguous. Trimming cost V 2 bases and J 1 base, with 6 bases left between them. Germline CDR1 reads LGHNA; CDR2 reads YNFKEQ. The CDR3 totals 13 residues. The CDR3 reads CASSQLASYEQYF. CDR3 in DNA: TGTGCCAGCAGCCAACTGGCTTCCTACGAGCAGTACTTC.

This clonotype occurred once. A much bigger clone sits one base away, suggesting this may be a read error. It is unclear where the CDR3 begins or ends on the DNA, so no DNA is shown, and the CDR3 is as TCRdb lists it. The rearrangement joins TRBV12-3 or TRBV12-4 to TRBJ1-2; the listed D gene, TRBD1, was not tested against the DNA. The CDR3 sequence runs 15 residues, both termini included. The CDR3 loop reads CASTFGTGSNYGYAF.

This clonotype was detected a few times. V is TRBV3-1 and J is TRBJ1-4; 7 nucleotides match TRBD1. V gave up 5 bases and J gave up 3 bases; unmatched junction bases: 6. The CDR3 spans 15 residues. Germline assignment: CDR1 LGHDT and CDR2 YNNKEL (reference sequence). The CDR3 DNA is TGTGCCAGCAGCACCAGACAGGGTTCTAATGAAAAACTGTTTTTT. Translating gives CASSTRQGSNEKLFF.

This clonotype has only a few counts. The chain combines TRBV7-2 with TRBJ2-5, with D perhaps TRBD1 (6 bases). Trimming removed 4 bases from V and 4 bases from J, with 16 bases in between. This CDR3 region has 15 residues. CDR1 is SGHTA and CDR2 is FQGNSA in the germline V gene. In DNA form, the CDR3 reads TGTGCCAGCAGCTCGACAGCCTCAGGGGTAGAGACCCAGTACTTC. Protein product: CASSSTASGVETQYF.

This chain joins TRBV9 and TRBJ2-5; 9 positions match TRBD2. J gave up 5 bases and V 4 bases, and 9 bases lay outside the gene matches. The length of the CDR3 is 15 residues. Germline assignment: CDR1 SGDLS and CDR2 YYNGEE. This CDR3 reads CASSPGLARSETQYF. Here the CDR3 DNA reads TGTGCCAGCAGCCCAGGACTAGCGAGATCGGAGACCCAGTACTTC.

The chain has TRBV20-1 and TRBJ2-7, with TRBD2 matching 9 bases. The V and J ends lost 2 bases and 7 bases, in that order; junction bases with no gene match: 12. The CDR3 loop spans 15 amino acids. The germline V gene has CDR1 DFQATT and CDR2 SNEGSKA (reference sequence). CDR3 sequence reads: CSARTTSGLPKEQYF. Here the CDR3 DNA reads TGCAGTGCTAGAACCACTAGCGGGCTTCCCAAAGAGCAGTACTTC.

The V gene is TRBV7-2, the J gene TRBJ2-5; a weak D match, TRBD2 (5 bases). TRBJ2-7 explains the end of the DNA better; the J call may be wrong. Germline values: CDR1 SGHTA, CDR2 FQGNSA. This CDR3 has 14 amino acids. CDR3 nucleotides: TGTGCCAGCAGTTCCCGGGCCGAGGGCTACGAGCAGTACTTC. Translated: CASSSRAEGYEQYF.

J is TRBJ1-5 and V is TRBV30, with D tentatively TRBD1 (6 bases). CDR1 GTSNPN and CDR2 SVGIG come from the germline V gene (reference sequence). The CDR3 is 14 amino acids. V was pared by 8 bases and J by 4 bases, with 18 bases between. The CDR3, as DNA: TGTGCCGCGCAGAGGGGGGATTATAATCAGCCCCAGCATTTT. Amino acid sequence: CAAQRGDYNQPQHF.

V usage is TRBV2 and J usage is TRBJ1-3; a possible D gene is TRBD1 (5 bases). The CDR3 is 12 amino acids. Germline CDR1 reads SNHLY; CDR2 reads FYNNEI. V lost 6 bases and J 8 bases, leaving 11 bases between the germline ends. CDR3 coding DNA: TGTGCCAGCAGGAAGGGGTTAGACACCATATATTTT. It codes for CASRKGLDTIYF.

The chain uses TRBV5-1 and TRBJ1-2; 10 bases are shared with TRBD1. The CDR3 consists of 15 residues. V shed 5 bases and J 8 bases; nucleotides not matched to a gene: 12. CDR1 is SGHRS and CDR2 is YFSETQ in the germline V gene. CDR3 sequence: CASSFRDRGGGGYTF. CDR3 nucleotide sequence: TGCGCCAGCAGTTTCCGGGACAGGGGTGGTGGAGGCTACACCTTC. Full variable domain (rest looked up from reference TRBV5-1 and TRBJ1-2): KAGVTQTPRYLIKTRGQQVTLSCSPISGHRSVSWYQQTPGQGLQFLFEYFSETQRNKGNFPGRFSGRQFSNSRSEMNVSTLELGDSALYLCASSFRDRGGGGYTFGSGTRLTVV.

This chain links TRBV5-1 with TRBJ2-5; the D gene is possibly TRBD1 (5 bases). Gene TRBJ2-7 matches the end of the DNA better, so the J call may be wrong. The CDR3 covers 13 residues. CDR1 is SGHRS, CDR2 YFSETQ, per germline. The CDR3 region is CASSIDRTYEQYF. The CDR3 DNA reads TGCGCCAGCAGCATCGACAGAACCTACGAGCAGTACTTC.

This rearrangement joins TRBV7-2 to TRBJ1-1; no firm D call. Trimming took off 5 bases at V and 3 bases at J, with 13 bases between the two ends. Looked up from germline, CDR1 is SGHTA and CDR2 is FQGNSA. CDR3 length: 14 residues. The CDR3 coding sequence is TGTGCCAGCAGCGTCAGTTTTTACGACACTGAAGCTTTCTTT. Its translation is CASSVSFYDTEAFF.

Turning to this clonotype: The junction shows a germline mismatch at one end, possibly a read error. The chain employs TRBV9 and TRBJ1-1; possible D gene TRBD1, 6 bases. CDR1 and CDR2 from the germline V gene are SGDLS and YYNGEE. The CDR3 extends over 16 amino acids. This CDR3 reads CASSVEGDPRNTGAFF. DNA for the CDR3: TGTGCCAGCAGCGTAGAGGGGGACCCTCGGAACACTGGAGCTTTCTTT.